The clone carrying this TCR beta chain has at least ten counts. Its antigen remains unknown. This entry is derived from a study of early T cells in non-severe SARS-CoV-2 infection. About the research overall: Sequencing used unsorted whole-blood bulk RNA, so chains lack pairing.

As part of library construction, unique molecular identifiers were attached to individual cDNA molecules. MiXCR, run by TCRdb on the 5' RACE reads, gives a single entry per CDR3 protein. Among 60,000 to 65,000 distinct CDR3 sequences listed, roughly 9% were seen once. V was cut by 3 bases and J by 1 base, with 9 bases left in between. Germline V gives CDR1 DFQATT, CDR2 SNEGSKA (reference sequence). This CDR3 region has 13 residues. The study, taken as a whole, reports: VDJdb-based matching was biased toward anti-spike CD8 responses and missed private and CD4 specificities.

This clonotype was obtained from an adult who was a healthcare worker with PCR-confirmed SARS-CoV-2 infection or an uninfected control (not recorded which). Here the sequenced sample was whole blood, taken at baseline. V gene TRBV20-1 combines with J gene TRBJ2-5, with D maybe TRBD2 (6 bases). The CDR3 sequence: CSASPGLQETQYF. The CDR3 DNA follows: TGCAGTGCTAGTCCGGGACTCCAAGAGACCCAGTACTTC.